The following is a TCR beta chain sequence with its context. The record originates from a study of CD8+ T cells in alopecia areata. Study-wide context: The study gave treated patients oral tofacitinib at 5 to 10 mg twice daily.

Extracted RNA was reverse transcribed into cDNA, the sequencing template. Repertoires were generated with immunoSEQ multiplex PCR, while TCRdb's copy carries only in-frame clones and drops some. The repertoire holds roughly 120,000 clones, with 35% to 40% as singletons. Germline V gives CDR1 SQVTM, CDR2 ANQGSEA. The CDR3 has 14 amino acids. Trimming removed 7 bases at V and 4 bases at J, with 17 bases between. The source is a human donor with alopecia areata. Material: CD4+ T cells sorted from blood. The V gene is TRBV29-1, the J gene TRBJ2-1; a possible D gene is TRBD2 (5 bases). The CDR3 region has the DNA TGCAGCGCAAGTAGGTATACGGGGTACAATGAGCAGTTCTTC. It is translated as CSASRYTGYNEQFF.